This TCR beta chain was sequenced for a study of cytomegalovirus exposure and HLA in healthy donors. The primer mix had 60 Vbeta and 13 Jbeta primers. Profiling relied on immunoSEQ multiplex PCR, and the TCRdb table lists in-frame clones only, not all of them. The data hold 110,000 to 150,000 clones, with about 75% observed a single time. There are 13 residues in the CDR3. Trimming cost V 3 bases and J 7 bases, with 10 bases left between them. Germline lookup yields CDR1 LNHDA and CDR2 SQIVND (reference sequence). There are a few counts of this clone. The sequence was collected from a woman in her 30s in good health and CMV-seronegative. The chain combines TRBV19 with TRBJ2-1, with D uncertain. Sequencing was done on a sample of PBMCs. The CDR3 spells CASSINKENEQFF. CDR3 nucleotides: TGTGCCAGTAGTATTAATAAGGAGAATGAGCAGTTCTTC.